One and the same sample provided the 19 T cell receptor beta chains below, sequenced in a study of cytomegalovirus exposure and HLA in healthy donors (dated by TCRdb to the late 2010s). The library was made by the immunoSEQ multiplex PCR assay. For the multiplex PCR, a mixture combining 60 forward primers for TCR Vbeta segments and 13 reverse primers for TCR Jbeta segments was used. TCRdb took over this immuneACCESS table, retaining in-frame rearrangements with V and J assigned. Such tables are incomplete; in checked studies, under half of the missing clones stem from an unresolved V gene, and the remainder is unexplained. The table for this sample lists under 150,000 clones; 82% of them were counted only once. The ten largest clones take up approximately 2.3% of the sample. Sequenced: PBMCs. These receptors were collected from a male donor in good health and CMV-seronegative.

V gene TRBV5-4 combines with J gene TRBJ2-7; the match to TRBD2 covers 7 bases. CDR1 is SGHNT and CDR2 is YYREEE in the germline V gene (reference sequence). Trimming removed 1 base from V and 4 bases from J; junction bases left unmatched: 5. The CDR3 has 14 amino acids. The CDR3 DNA follows: TGTGCCAGCAGCTTGAGCGGGACGTTATACGAGCAGTACTTC. It yields the protein CASSLSGTLYEQYF.

The CDR3 coding sequence is TGTGCCAGCAGCGCTCTACAGGGGTCTGGAAACACCATATATTTT. Translation: CASSALQGSGNTIYF. This chain uses TRBV2 with TRBJ1-3; TRBD1 agrees at 7 bases. The V segment lost 6 bases and the J segment 1 base; nucleotides outside the gene matches: 6. CDR3 length equals 15 residues. CDR1 and CDR2 from the germline V gene are SNHLY and FYNNEI.

The rearrangement uses TRBV5-5 and TRBJ2-7; 7 bases fit TRBD1. CDR1 and CDR2 from the germline V gene are SGHKS and YYEKEE (reference sequence). CDR3 size: 14 residues. The trim removed 2 bases at V and 2 bases at J, leaving 4 bases unmatched. Here the CDR3 reads CASSFRDSAYEQYF. In nucleotides, the CDR3 is TGTGCCAGCAGCTTCCGGGACAGCGCCTACGAGCAGTACTTC.

The gene calls are TRBV18 and TRBJ2-5, with 7 bases that match TRBD1. The CDR3 has 15 residues. Germline assignment: CDR1 KGHSH and CDR2 LQKENI. The V segment lost 3 bases and the J segment 2 bases; nucleotides outside the gene matches: 6. The CDR3 DNA is TGTGCCAGCTCACCCACGATCAGGGGGCAAGAGACCCAGTACTTC. This sequence encodes CASSPTIRGQETQYF.

The J gene is TRBJ1-2, the V gene TRBV4-3; D unresolved. The germline V gene has CDR1 LGHNA and CDR2 YSLEER. The V end was cut by 1 base, the J end by 3 bases, with 12 bases between. The CDR3 sequence is 15 residues long. CDR3 in amino acids: CASSQVEISDYGYTF. The CDR3 DNA follows: TGCGCCAGCAGCCAAGTCGAGATATCCGACTATGGCTACACCTTC.

Worth noting for this clone: In the same sample, other DNA sequences code for this CDR3. The genes are TRBV6-1 and TRBJ1-2; D gene unclear. The germline V and J ends were trimmed by 5 bases and 4 bases, with 11 bases remaining between them. The CDR3 loop spans 13 amino acids. CDR1 is MNHNS and CDR2 is SASEGT in the germline V gene. The CDR3 DNA reads as TGTGCCAGCAGTACACTGGCGGGCTATGGCTACACCTTC. Encoded protein: CASSTLAGYGYTF.

The genes are TRBV30 and TRBJ1-2; tentatively, D is TRBD1 (6 bases). CDR1 and CDR2 (germline): GTSNPN, SVGIG (reference sequence). This CDR3 has 13 residues. V was pared by 2 bases and J by 4 bases, with 11 bases between. The CDR3 reads CAWSQGFGYGYTF. The CDR3 region has the DNA TGTGCCTGGAGTCAGGGGTTTGGCTATGGCTACACCTTC.

J is TRBJ2-7 and V is TRBV5-4; TRBD2 matches 8 bases. The CDR3 length is 16 residues. Germline V gives CDR1 SGHNT, CDR2 YYREEE (reference sequence). V dropped 3 bases and J dropped 0; count of bases not matched to a gene: 8. In DNA form, the CDR3 reads TGTGCCAGCAGCTGGGGAGTCGGACTAGCCTCCTACGAGCAGTACTTC. The encoded protein is CASSWGVGLASYEQYF.

The rearrangement links TRBV4-2 to TRBJ2-5, with D possibly TRBD2 on 6 matching bases. The assigned J gene may be wrong: the sequence end matches TRBJ2-7 better. This CDR3 is built from 16 residues. CDR1 is LGHNA and CDR2 is YNFKEQ in the germline V gene. This CDR3 is CASSHTPAGSSYEQYF. As DNA, the CDR3 is TGTGCCAGCAGCCACACTCCGGCGGGGAGCTCCTACGAGCAGTACTTC.

CDR3 region: CASSFSGSSYEQYF. For the CDR3, the DNA is TGTGCCAGCAGCTTTAGCGGGAGTTCCTACGAGCAGTACTTC. This rearrangement joins TRBV11-2 to TRBJ2-7, with TRBD2 identical over 9 bases. CDR1 and CDR2 (germline): SGHAT, FQNNGV. The CDR3 totals 14 residues. Unmatched junction bases numbered 1, after V lost 3 bases and J lost 1 base.

The chain couples TRBV19 to TRBJ1-4; D gene ambiguous. The CDR3 loop spans 14 amino acids. Germline V gene sequence: CDR1 LNHDA, CDR2 SQIVND (reference sequence). V lost 5 bases to trimming and J lost 0 bases, with 7 bases between them. As DNA, the CDR3 is TGTGCCAGTAGTGTGTCAGCAACTAATGAAAAACTGTTTTTT. Translating it yields CASSVSATNEKLFF.

The chain is built from TRBV6-5 and TRBJ2-6; no firm D call. Germline V gene lookup returns CDR1 MNHEY and CDR2 SVGAGI. Trimming pared 4 bases from V and 0 bases from J, leaving 4 bases between. There are 14 residues in the CDR3. The CDR3 DNA sequence: TGTGCCAGCAGTTTGAGCTCTGGGGCCAACGTCCTGACTTTC. It is translated as CASSLSSGANVLTF.

CDR3 sequence (DNA): TGTGCCAGTACGTGGGGGGTGAACACTGAAGCTTTCTTT. Protein product: CASTWGVNTEAFF. The chain is built from TRBV19 and TRBJ1-1; possible D gene TRBD1, 5 bases. Looked up from germline, CDR1 is LNHDA and CDR2 is SQIVND (reference sequence). V lost 7 bases and J lost 0, with 9 bases in between. The CDR3 is 13 residues long.

The chain is built from TRBV5-6 and TRBJ2-2, with D maybe TRBD2 (5 bases). Looked up from germline, CDR1 is SGHDT and CDR2 is YYEEEE. The ends were cut back, 1 base at V and 7 bases at J, with 11 bases in the middle. The CDR3 has 14 amino acids. CDR3 sequence reads: CASSLPSSRGELFF. CDR3 coding DNA: TGTGCCAGCAGCTTGCCGTCTAGCCGCGGGGAGCTGTTTTTT.

This clone was recorded only once. V is TRBV27 and J is TRBJ2-1; 7 nucleotides agree with TRBD1. The CDR3 is made up of 15 amino acids. The V segment lost 6 bases and the J segment 4 bases; nucleotides outside the gene matches: 9. From germline, CDR1 is MNHEY and CDR2 SMNVEV (reference sequence). The CDR3 sequence: CASRQGTALYNEQFF. In nucleotides, the CDR3 is TGTGCCAGCAGACAGGGGACAGCCCTTTACAATGAGCAGTTCTTC.

The table lists this clone with a count of one. The chain's CDR3 is CASSFTLGAGQETQYF. Here the CDR3 DNA reads TGTGCCAGCAGTTTTACTTTGGGTGCAGGTCAAGAGACCCAGTACTTC. The chain has TRBV7-9 and TRBJ2-5; D unclear. Germline V gene sequence: CDR1 SEHNR, CDR2 FQNEAQ (reference sequence). Trimming removed 6 bases from V and 2 bases from J, with 19 bases in between. This CDR3 comprises 16 residues.

The V call is TRBV30, the J call TRBJ1-3; maybe TRBD1 (6 bases). Trimming stripped 2 bases from V and 6 bases from J, with 11 bases between. The CDR3 is 13 residues long. Germline V gene sequence: CDR1 GTSNPN, CDR2 SVGIG (reference sequence). CDR3 coding DNA: TGTGCCTGGAGTACGGGGGGCCCAAACACCATATATTTT. Amino acid sequence: CAWSTGGPNTIYF.

This clone has only one observation. This chain connects TRBV5-5 to TRBJ2-7; 9 nucleotides align to TRBD1. V dropped 3 bases and J dropped 2; count of bases not matched to a gene: 3. This CDR3 is 14 amino acids long. Germline V gives CDR1 SGHKS, CDR2 YYEKEE (reference sequence). CDR3 protein: CASSYGQGPYEQYF. As DNA, the CDR3 is TGTGCCAGCAGCTACGGACAGGGGCCCTACGAGCAGTACTTC.

The chain combines TRBV19 with TRBJ2-5; 7 bases map to TRBD1. Per the germline V gene, CDR1 is LNHDA and CDR2 is SQIVND (reference sequence). This CDR3 comprises 13 residues. Trimming took 8 bases from V and 4 from J; bases not matched to a gene: 7. In nucleotides, the CDR3 is TGTGCCAGTCGAACCGGGACAGCAGAGACCCAGTACTTC. Translating it yields CASRTGTAETQYF. The full variable domain, completed using reference TRBV19 and TRBJ2-5, is DGGITQSPKYLFRKEGQNVTLSCEQNLNHDAMYWYRQDPGQGLRLIYYSQIVNDFQKGDIAEGYSVSREKKESFPLTVTSAQKNPTAFYLCASRTGTAETQYFGPGTRLLVL.